This T cell receptor beta chain comes out of a study of shared clonotypes between healthy human individuals. The study's findings and limits: A generally larger estimated richness was seen in naive subsets than in memory subsets.

Every one of the donors was a Caucasian adult that lived in Nashville, Tennessee. An approximately 200 ng quantity of DNA, 30,000 to 35,000 T cell genomes, went into the sorted-subset replicate PCRs. Assay used: immunoSEQ multiplex PCR; TCRdb lists only in-frame clones, some missing. The repertoire consists of about 1 million clones, with around 74% occurring once and the leading ten covering roughly 1.4%. This clone was observed a handful of times. The antigen remains unidentified. CDR3 length: 11 residues. Germline CDR1 ENHRY, CDR2 SYGVKD. Deletions cut 10 bases from V and 6 bases from J, with 13 bases between.

The source is a man aged 18 to 35 in good health. The sequenced sample consisted of memory CD4+ T cells sorted from blood. Described subset: CD45RA-negative fraction. V gene TRBV10-3 combines with J gene TRBJ2-7; D might be TRBD1 (6 bases). The CDR3, as DNA: TGTGCCACCATTGACAGGCGCGAGCAGTACTTC. Protein sequence: CATIDRREQYF.